One and the same sample provided the 17 T cell receptor beta chains below, sequenced in a study of T cell repertoires in cytomegalovirus infection (dated 2019 in TCRdb). Sequencing was performed on an Illumina HiSeq 1500. The public reads were run again by TCRdb, first through fastp at Q25 and then through MiXCR, and only productive beta chains were kept. Every distinct CDR3 protein forms one entry, paired with its most common genes and DNA. The sample includes fewer than 900,000 distinct CDR3 sequences, with about 28% observed a single time. The top ten constitute 13% of the sample. This specimen's treatment or condition label, per the study, means: in vitro stimulation with specific CMV peptide epitopes to enrich CMV-specific T cells. These receptors' antigens are unknown. This specimen was cultured CD8+ T cells from PBMCs, taken from culture after CMV antigen stimulation. The receptors stem from a human donor in good health (CMV status not recorded). Some clones in this sample may be carry-over from other donors' samples.

The chain combines TRBV6-1 with TRBJ1-5; D remains ambiguous. Trimming shortened V by 0 bases and J by 1 base, and 10 bases separated the two germline ends. The length of the CDR3 is 16 residues. Germline V lookup: CDR1 MNHNS, CDR2 SASEGT. The CDR3 protein is CASSEAGPLSNQPQHF. As DNA, the CDR3 is TGTGCCAGCAGTGAAGCGGGCCCGTTGAGCAATCAGCCCCAGCATTTT.

This clonotype was observed a handful of times. The chain recombines TRBV7-8 with TRBJ1-2; 9 bases are shared with TRBD1. From germline, CDR1 is SGHVS and CDR2 FQNEAQ. This CDR3 contains 18 residues. With V trimmed by 1 base and J by 6 bases, 15 bases remained unmatched. The CDR3 is CASSLEVGGQGKLDGYTF. The CDR3 DNA reads TGTGCCAGCAGCTTAGAGGTCGGGGGACAGGGAAAACTCGATGGCTACACCTTC.

This rearrangement joins TRBV6-6 to TRBJ1-2; D is perhaps TRBD1 (6 bases). The CDR3 is made up of 15 amino acids. The V end was cut by 5 bases, the J end by 0 bases, with 13 bases between. Germline lookup yields CDR1 MNHNY and CDR2 SVGAGI (reference sequence). CDR3 bases: TGTGCCAGCAGTCCTACAGGGAGTCCTAACTATGGCTACACCTTC. Protein: CASSPTGSPNYGYTF.

The chain recombines TRBV28 with TRBJ2-3; D is perhaps TRBD2 (6 bases). Germline V gene data show CDR1 as MDHEN and CDR2 as SYDVKM. The CDR3 length is 13 residues. Between the trimmed V and J ends, which lost 6 bases and 3 bases, there was a span of 10 bases. The CDR3 loop reads CASRAGLTDTQYF. CDR3 coding DNA: TGTGCCAGCAGGGCGGGATTAACAGATACGCAGTATTTT. Full variable domain (missing parts from reference TRBV28 and TRBJ2-3): DVKVTQSSRYLVKRTGEKVFLECVQDMDHENMFWYRQDPGLGLRLIYFSYDVKMKEKGDIPEGYSVSREKKERFSLILESASTNQTSMYLCASRAGLTDTQYFGPGTRLTVL.

The CDR3 DNA is TGTGCCAGCTTTGCTCAAAATGAGCAGTTCTTC. It is translated as CASFAQNEQFF. V is TRBV5-4 and J is TRBJ2-1; D gene unclear. Germline values: CDR1 SGHNT, CDR2 YYREEE (reference sequence). Deletions cut 7 bases from V and 7 bases from J, with 9 bases between. The CDR3 extends over 11 amino acids.

The V and J genes are TRBV4-3 and TRBJ1-1; a weak D match, TRBD1 (5 bases). Germline CDR1 reads LGHNA; CDR2 reads YSLEER. The CDR3 length is 14 residues. V was pared by 4 bases and J by 7 bases, with 16 bases between. The CDR3 DNA follows: TGCGCCAGCAGCCCCGGTACAGGAGAATTTGAAGCTTTCTTT. Residues: CASSPGTGEFEAFF.

The CDR3 spells CSARKSGPRGVQAFF. The CDR3 DNA is TGCAGTGCTAGAAAAAGTGGACCCAGGGGTGTTCAAGCTTTCTTT. The V and J genes are TRBV20-1 and TRBJ1-1; D might be TRBD1 (6 bases). This CDR3 is built from 15 residues. CDR1 is DFQATT and CDR2 is SNEGSKA in the germline V gene (reference sequence). With 2 bases removed from V and 9 bases from J, the gap between germline ends came to 22 bases.

The chain recombines TRBV5-1 with TRBJ2-7, with D perhaps TRBD1 (6 bases). The ends were cut back, 0 bases at V and 0 bases at J, with 10 bases in the middle. This CDR3 is 15 amino acids long. Germline V gene lookup returns CDR1 SGHRS and CDR2 YFSETQ. The CDR3 DNA sequence: TGCGCCAGCAGCTTGGATACAGGGAGCTCCTACGAGCAGTACTTC. This gives the protein CASSLDTGSSYEQYF.

In this sample, this clonotype turned up a few times. CDR3 in DNA: TGCGCCAGCAGCCAAGATCGGCTGGGGCAGGACCCCACCTATGGCTACACCTTC. This encodes CASSQDRLGQDPTYGYTF. The gene calls are TRBV4-3 and TRBJ1-2, with D perhaps TRBD1 (5 bases). V lost 0 bases, J lost 4 bases, and 21 bases lay in between. The CDR3 loop spans 18 amino acids. Germline V lookup: CDR1 LGHNA, CDR2 YSLEER.

J is TRBJ2-2 and V is TRBV5-1; TRBD1 or TRBD2 may be the D gene (6 bases each). Per the germline V gene, CDR1 is SGHRS and CDR2 is YFSETQ. The ends were cut back, 0 bases at V and 5 bases at J, with 14 bases in the middle. There are 16 residues in the CDR3. CDR3 region: CASSLEPGAPTGELFF. The CDR3, as DNA: TGCGCCAGCAGCTTGGAGCCGGGGGCGCCTACCGGGGAGCTGTTTTTT.

V is TRBV6-2 or TRBV6-3 and J is TRBJ2-3; D possibly corresponds to TRBD2 (6 bases). The germline V and J ends were trimmed by 2 bases and 0 bases, with 15 bases remaining between them. Germline assignment: CDR1 MNHEY and CDR2 SVGEGT. The CDR3 contains 17 residues. The CDR3 DNA reads as TGTGCCAGCAGTTACCGGTCCCCGGGGGATAGCACAGATACGCAGTATTTT. This sequence encodes CASSYRSPGDSTDTQYF.

The rearrangement links TRBV25-1 to TRBJ2-5; possible D gene TRBD2, 6 bases. The ends were cut back, 1 base at V and 4 bases at J, with 19 bases in the middle. There are 17 residues in the CDR3. In germline, CDR1 is MGHDK, CDR2 SYGVNS. CDR3 nucleotide sequence: TGTGCCAGCAGTGAATGGCAGGGAACGGAGGAGGGAGAGACCCAGTACTTC. It is translated as CASSEWQGTEEGETQYF.

The rearrangement joins TRBV7-9 to TRBJ2-6; a weak D match, TRBD1 (7 bases). This CDR3 region has 18 residues. The V and J ends lost 5 bases and 0 bases respectively, with 17 bases between them. The germline V gene has CDR1 SEHNR and CDR2 FQNEAQ (reference sequence). The CDR3 coding sequence is TGTGCCAGCAGCCCCCGGACAGGACTAAGCTCTGGGGCCAACGTCCTGACTTTC. Protein: CASSPRTGLSSGANVLTF.

The chain carries TRBV19 and TRBJ2-7; a weak D match, TRBD1 (5 bases). The CDR3 consists of 14 residues. Trimming stripped 5 bases from V and 2 bases from J, with 13 bases between. In germline, CDR1 is LNHDA, CDR2 SQIVND (reference sequence). The CDR3 DNA sequence: TGTGCCAGTAGTCAAATAGACAGTACCTACGAGCAGTACTTC. It specifies CASSQIDSTYEQYF.

The chain links TRBV7-9 to TRBJ2-1; 11 bases fit TRBD2. Germline CDR1 and CDR2: SEHNR and FQNEAQ (reference sequence). Trimming at V came to 5 bases and at J to 9 bases, leaving 12 bases not matched to a gene. This CDR3 is built from 16 residues. CDR3 in amino acids: CASSGPGSGGAGEQFF. CDR3 DNA sequence: TGTGCCAGCAGCGGACCGGGTAGCGGGGGGGCGGGTGAGCAGTTCTTC.

V is TRBV4-3 and J is TRBJ2-6; D gene uncertain. The CDR3 length is 16 residues. With 0 bases removed from V and 3 bases from J, the gap between germline ends came to 9 bases. Germline V CDR1 and CDR2: LGHNA, YSLEER. The CDR3 is CASSQESRLGANVLTF. CDR3 sequence (DNA): TGCGCCAGCAGCCAAGAATCCCGACTTGGGGCCAACGTCCTGACTTTC.

The V call is TRBV27, the J call TRBJ2-1; 8 bases map to TRBD1. The CDR3 loop spans 16 amino acids. Germline lookup yields CDR1 MNHEY and CDR2 SMNVEV (reference sequence). Trimming cost V 4 bases and J 0 bases; bases outside gene matches: 5. The CDR3 DNA is TGTGCCAGCAGTTCCTGGACAGGGAGCTCCTACAATGAGCAGTTCTTC. Translating gives CASSSWTGSSYNEQFF.